This TCR beta chain originates from a study of beta chain features in type 1 diabetes. General study points: Type 1 diabetes patients had VDJ junctions that carried fewer insertions and more deletions.

To note about this clone: What it binds is unknown.

The whole isolated RNA underwent reverse transcription, so sequencing captured expressed TCRB transcripts. Assay: immunoSEQ multiplex PCR; the TCRdb copy retains only in-frame clones and omits some. The sample contains some 150,000 clones, about 51% of which appear only once. The CDR3 spans 13 residues. Per germline, CDR1 LNHDA and CDR2 SQIVND (reference sequence). V gave up 8 bases and J gave up 7 bases, with 15 bases separating them. The gene calls are TRBV19 and TRBJ1-5; D is perhaps TRBD1 (6 bases). Sequencing was done on a sample of Tregs from blood. This TCR derives from a man between 18 and 35 years old in good health. In DNA form, the CDR3 reads TGTGCCAGTGCCAGACAGGCGGTGCAGCCCCAGCATTTT. Translating it yields CASARQAVQPQHF.